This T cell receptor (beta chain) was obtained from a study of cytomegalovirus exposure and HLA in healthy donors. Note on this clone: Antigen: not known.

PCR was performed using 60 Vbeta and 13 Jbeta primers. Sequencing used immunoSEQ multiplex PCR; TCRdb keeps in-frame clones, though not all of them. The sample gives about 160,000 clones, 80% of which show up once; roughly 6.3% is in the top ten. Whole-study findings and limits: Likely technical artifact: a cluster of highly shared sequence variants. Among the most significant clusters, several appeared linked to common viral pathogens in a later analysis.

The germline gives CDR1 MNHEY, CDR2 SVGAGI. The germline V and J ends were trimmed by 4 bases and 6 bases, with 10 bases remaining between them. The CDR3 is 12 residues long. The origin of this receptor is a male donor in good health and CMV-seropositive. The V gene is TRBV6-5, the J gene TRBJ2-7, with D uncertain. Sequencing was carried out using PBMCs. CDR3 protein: CASSLLLGEQYF. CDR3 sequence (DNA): TGTGCCAGCAGTTTACTCCTCGGCGAGCAGTACTTC.